This T cell receptor (beta chain) appears in the sequencing data of a study of T cell changes during pregnancy in multiple sclerosis. Produced via immunoSEQ multiplex PCR; TCRdb's table is partial and in-frame only. The sample lists about 48,000 clones; about nine tenths were seen once. The CDR3 contains 15 residues. CDR1 and CDR2 (germline): SGHRS, YFSETQ. V was shortened by 2 bases and J by 6 bases, with 15 bases between the two germline ends. This sequence originates from a female donor with multiple sclerosis, enrolled in a pregnancy study. The rearrangement links TRBV5-1 to TRBJ2-1; TRBD2 is a possible D gene (5 bases). Sample: CD4+ T cells from peripheral blood mononuclear cells, taken in the second trimester of pregnancy. DNA for the CDR3: TGCGCCAGCAGCTTCGGCACTCACGGGGTCAATGAGCAGTTCTTC. It codes for CASSFGTHGVNEQFF.